This T cell receptor beta chain was recovered during a study of vaccination and CD4 T cells after COVID-19. As for the study in general: No peptide, an HIV-1 Nef pool, or a CEFX pool was what each control culture received.

The CDR3 has 16 amino acids. Germline lookup yields CDR1 LNHDA and CDR2 SQIVND (reference sequence). V dropped 4 bases and J dropped 4 bases, with 19 bases sitting between them. This sample's treatment: roughly ten-day PBMC culture with coronavirus spike peptide pools or control peptides (ViraFEST assay). After expanding antigen-specific T cells with peptide pools, ViraFEST sequenced their TCRs. This clonotype was seen more than once but under ten times. Its cognate antigen is unknown. The Oncomine TCR Beta short-read assay was what sequenced the DNA obtained from cultured CD4+ T cells. TCRdb redid the calling of the PCR reads with MiXCR, one entry per CDR3 protein. The table lists about 13,000 distinct CDR3 sequences, 27% of them singletons.

Sequencing used CD4+ T cells from blood, cultured in vitro. The rearrangement joins TRBV19 to TRBJ1-2; possible D gene TRBD1, 6 bases. The TCR comes from a human donor who had recovered from COVID-19. CDR3 nucleotides: TGTGCCAGTAGTACTTCGGGGGGGCCTTTGCCCTATGGCTACACCTTC. Translation: CASSTSGGPLPYGYTF. The full variable domain, rest sourced from reference TRBV19 and TRBJ1-2, is DGGITQSPKYLFRKEGQNVTLSCEQNLNHDAMYWYRQDPGQGLRLIYYSQIVNDFQKGDIAEGYSVSREKKESFPLTVTSAQKNPTAFYLCASSTSGGPLPYGYTFGSGTRLTVV.